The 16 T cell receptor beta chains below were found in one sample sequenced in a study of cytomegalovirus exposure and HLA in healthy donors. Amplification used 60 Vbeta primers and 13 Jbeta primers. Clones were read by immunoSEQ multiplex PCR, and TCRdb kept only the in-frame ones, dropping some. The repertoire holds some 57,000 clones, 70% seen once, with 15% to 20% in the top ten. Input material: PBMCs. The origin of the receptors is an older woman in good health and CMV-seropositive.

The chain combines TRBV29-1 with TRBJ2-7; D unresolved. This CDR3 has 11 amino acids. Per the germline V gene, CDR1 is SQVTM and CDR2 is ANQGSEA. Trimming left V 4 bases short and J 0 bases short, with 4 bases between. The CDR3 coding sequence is TGCAGCGTTGCCAGCTCCTACGAGCAGTACTTC. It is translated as CSVASSYEQYF.

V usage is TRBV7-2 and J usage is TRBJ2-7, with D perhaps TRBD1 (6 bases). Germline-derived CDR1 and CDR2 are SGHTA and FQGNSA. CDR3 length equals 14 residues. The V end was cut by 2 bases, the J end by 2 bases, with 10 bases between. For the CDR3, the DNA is TGTGCCAGCAGCTTACAGGGGTTTCCCTACGAGCAGTACTTC. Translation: CASSLQGFPYEQYF.

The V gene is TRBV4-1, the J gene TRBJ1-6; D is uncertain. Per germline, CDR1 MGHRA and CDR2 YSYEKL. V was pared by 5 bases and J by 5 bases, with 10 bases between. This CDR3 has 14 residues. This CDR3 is CASSYGSHNSPLHF. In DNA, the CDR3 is TGCGCCAGCAGCTACGGGAGCCATAATTCACCCCTCCACTTT.

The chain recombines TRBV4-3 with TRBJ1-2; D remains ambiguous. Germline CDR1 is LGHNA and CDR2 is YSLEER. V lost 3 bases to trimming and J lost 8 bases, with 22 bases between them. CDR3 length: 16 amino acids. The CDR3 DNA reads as TGCGCCAGCAGCCAGGCCGTTGTGGCAGGAGGTATGGGCTACACCTTC. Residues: CASSQAVVAGGMGYTF.

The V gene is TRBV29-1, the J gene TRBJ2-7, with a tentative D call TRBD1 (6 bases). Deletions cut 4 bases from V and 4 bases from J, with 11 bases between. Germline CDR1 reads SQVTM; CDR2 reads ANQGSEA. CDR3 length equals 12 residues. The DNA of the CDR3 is TGCAGCGTTGGCCCAGGGGAATACGAGCAGTACTTC. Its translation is CSVGPGEYEQYF.

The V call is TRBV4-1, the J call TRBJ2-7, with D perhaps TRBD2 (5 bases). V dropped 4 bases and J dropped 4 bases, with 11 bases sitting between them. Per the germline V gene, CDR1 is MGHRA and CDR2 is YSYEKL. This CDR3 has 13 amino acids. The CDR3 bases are TGCGCCAGCAGCCTTGAGGGCCGATACGAGCAGTACTTC. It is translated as CASSLEGRYEQYF.

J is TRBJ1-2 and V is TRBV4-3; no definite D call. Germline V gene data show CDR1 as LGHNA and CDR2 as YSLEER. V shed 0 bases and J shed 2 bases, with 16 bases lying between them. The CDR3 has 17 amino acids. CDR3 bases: TGCGCCAGCAGCCAAGAAGGTGTCCGGCAGGCCAACTATGGCTACACCTTC. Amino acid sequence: CASSQEGVRQANYGYTF.

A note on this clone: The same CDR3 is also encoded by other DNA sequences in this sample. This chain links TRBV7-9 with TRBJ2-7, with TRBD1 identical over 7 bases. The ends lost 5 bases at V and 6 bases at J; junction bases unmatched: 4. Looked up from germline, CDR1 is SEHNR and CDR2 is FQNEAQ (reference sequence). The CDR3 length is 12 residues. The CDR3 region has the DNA TGTGCCAGCAGCGCGACAGGGTCCGAGCAGTACTTC. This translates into CASSATGSEQYF.

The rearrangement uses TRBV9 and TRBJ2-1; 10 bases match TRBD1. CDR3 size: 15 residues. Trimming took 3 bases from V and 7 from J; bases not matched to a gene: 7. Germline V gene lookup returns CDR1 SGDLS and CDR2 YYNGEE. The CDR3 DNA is TGTGCCAGCAGCGGATTCGGGACAGGGGAAAATGAGCAGTTCTTC. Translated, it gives CASSGFGTGENEQFF.

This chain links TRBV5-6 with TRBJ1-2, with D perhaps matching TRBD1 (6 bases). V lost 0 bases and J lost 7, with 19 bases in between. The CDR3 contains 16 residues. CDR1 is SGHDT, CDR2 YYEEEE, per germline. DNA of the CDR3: TGTGCCAGCAGCTTGGTTCTCGCAGGGGATAATGGTGGCTACACCTTC. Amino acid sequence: CASSLVLAGDNGGYTF. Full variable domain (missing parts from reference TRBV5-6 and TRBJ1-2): DAGVTQSPTHLIKTRGQQVTLRCSPKSGHDTVSWYQQALGQGPQFIFQYYEEEERQRGNFPDRFSGHQFPNYSSELNVNALLLGDSALYLCASSLVLAGDNGGYTFGSGTRLTVV.

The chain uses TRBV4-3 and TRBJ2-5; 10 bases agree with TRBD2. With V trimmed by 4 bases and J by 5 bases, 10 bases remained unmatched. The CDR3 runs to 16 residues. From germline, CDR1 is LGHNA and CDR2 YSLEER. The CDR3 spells CASSPELASGGETQYF. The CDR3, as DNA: TGCGCCAGCAGCCCCGAATTAGCTAGCGGGGGTGAGACCCAGTACTTC.

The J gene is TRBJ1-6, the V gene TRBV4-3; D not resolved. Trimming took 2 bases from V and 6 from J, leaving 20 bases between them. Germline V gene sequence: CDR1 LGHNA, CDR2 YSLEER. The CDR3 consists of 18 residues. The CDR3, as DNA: TGCGCCAGCAGCCAATATAATTTTCGGGATACTGTTAATTCACCCCTCCACTTT. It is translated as CASSQYNFRDTVNSPLHF.

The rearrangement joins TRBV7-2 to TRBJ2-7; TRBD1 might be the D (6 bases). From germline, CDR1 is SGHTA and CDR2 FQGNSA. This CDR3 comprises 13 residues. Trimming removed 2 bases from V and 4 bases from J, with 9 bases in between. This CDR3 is CASSLMGHYEQYF. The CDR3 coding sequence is TGTGCCAGCAGCTTAATGGGACATTACGAGCAGTACTTC.

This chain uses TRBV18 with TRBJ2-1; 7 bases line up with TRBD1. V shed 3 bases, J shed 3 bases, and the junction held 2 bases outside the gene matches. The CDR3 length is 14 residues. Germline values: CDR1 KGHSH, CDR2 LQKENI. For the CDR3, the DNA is TGTGCCAGCTCACCGGCAGGGGGCTACAATGAGCAGTTCTTC. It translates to CASSPAGGYNEQFF.

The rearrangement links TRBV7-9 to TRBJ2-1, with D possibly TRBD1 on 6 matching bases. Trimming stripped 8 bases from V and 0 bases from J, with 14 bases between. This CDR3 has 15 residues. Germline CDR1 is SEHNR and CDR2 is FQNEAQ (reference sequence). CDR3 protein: CASGTGRNSYNEQFF. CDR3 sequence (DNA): TGTGCCAGCGGAACAGGGAGAAACTCCTACAATGAGCAGTTCTTC.

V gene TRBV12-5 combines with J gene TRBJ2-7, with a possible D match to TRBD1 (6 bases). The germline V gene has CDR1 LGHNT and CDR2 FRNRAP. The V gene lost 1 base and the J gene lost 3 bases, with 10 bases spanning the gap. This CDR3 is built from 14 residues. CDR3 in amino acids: CASGLEAGVYEQYF. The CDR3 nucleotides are TGTGCTAGTGGTTTGGAAGCAGGGGTCTACGAGCAGTACTTC.